This note documents a single T cell receptor (beta chain) sequence. An end of the junction differs from the germline gene, which may be a read error. This sample stems from a study of identical twins. TCRdb called the 5' RACE reads again in MiXCR, with one record for every CDR3 protein. Of hundreds of thousands of distinct CDR3 sequences in the sample, approximately 21% are singletons; the top ten hold 4% to 4.5%. These data were also filed under a second study, of T cells expressing NK-cell markers.

This sequence originates from a woman aged 18-30 years in good health. The sequenced sample was PBMCs.

In nucleotides, the CDR3 is TGCTGTGCTAGAGATCCCGCAGGGGGCCAAGAGACCCAGTACTTC. This sequence encodes CCARDPAGGQETQYF. This chain links TRBV20-1 with TRBJ2-5; 7 bases are shared with TRBD1. Germline loops: CDR1 DFQATT, CDR2 SNEGSKA (reference sequence). This CDR3 is 15 amino acids long.